The rows below give T cell receptor beta chains drawn from one sample of a study of OX40 agonist ivuxolimab in advanced cancers. Using immunoSEQ multiplex PCR, the repertoire was profiled, and TCRdb retains in-frame clones only, with some absent. The sample has fewer than 85,000 clones, 70% to 90% seen once; the top ten hold 0.65% to 0.9%. The sample consisted of CD4+ or CD8+ T cells sorted from blood, taken in a trial of the OX40 agonist ivuxolimab. The receptor set was obtained from an adult with an advanced solid tumor such as melanoma, head and neck, liver or kidney cancer. CDR3s include the opening cysteine and the closing phenylalanine or tryptophan. D genes are given only for firm matches. Rows give clone size only sometimes, using once, few, many, or a class for an expanded clone.

D gene: -; V gene: TRBV2; J gene: TRBJ2-7; clone size: -; CDR3 DNA: TGTGCCAGCAGTCGAAGCTCCTACGAGCAGTACTTC; CDR3 protein: CASSRSSYEQYF
D gene: -; V gene: TRBV5-4; J gene: TRBJ2-1; clone size: -; CDR3 DNA: TGTGCCAGCAGCTTGGTGGATCGGGCCCAGTTCTTC; CDR3 protein: CASSLVDRAQFF
D gene: -; V gene: TRBV7-2; J gene: TRBJ2-3; clone size: -; CDR3 DNA: TGTGCCAGCAGCTTAGGGCGGCCGATCACAGATACGCAGTATTTT; CDR3 protein: CASSLGRPITDTQYF
D gene: -; V gene: TRBV20-1; J gene: TRBJ1-4; clone size: once; CDR3 DNA: TGCAGTGTTCGGACTCCTACGAGTTTTTTT; CDR3 protein: CSVRTPTSFF
D gene: TRBD2; V gene: TRBV30; J gene: TRBJ2-1; clone size: -; CDR3 DNA: TGTGCCTGGAGTCCATCCCCGGGGACTAGCGGGAGGGCCAAGGTCGGGGAGCAGTTCTTC; CDR3 protein: CAWSPSPGTSGRAKVGEQFF
D gene: -; V gene: TRBV21-1; J gene: TRBJ2-7; clone size: -; CDR3 DNA: TGTGCCAGCAGCAAAGCGCTGGGTGAGCAGTACTTC; CDR3 protein: CASSKALGEQYF
D gene: TRBD1; V gene: TRBV7-8; J gene: TRBJ1-1; clone size: -; CDR3 DNA: TGTGCCAGCAGCTGGGGACAGGGCGAAGCTTTCTTT; CDR3 protein: CASSWGQGEAFF
D gene: -; V gene: TRBV19; J gene: TRBJ1-5; clone size: -; CDR3 DNA: TGTGCCAGTAGTATTTGGTGGCCAGGGTTGGATCAGCCCCAGCATTTT; CDR3 protein: CASSIWWPGLDQPQHF
D gene: TRBD1; V gene: TRBV27; J gene: TRBJ2-5; clone size: -; CDR3 DNA: TGTGCCAGCAGTTTCCTGGGACAGACGGAGACCCAGTACTTC; CDR3 protein: CASSFLGQTETQYF
D gene: -; V gene: TRBV2; J gene: TRBJ2-2; clone size: once; CDR3 DNA: TGTGCCAGCAGTGTGCGCGCGGCCATCGGGAACACCGGGGAGCTGTTTTTT; CDR3 protein: CASSVRAAIGNTGELFF
D gene: -; V gene: TRBV6-4; J gene: TRBJ1-1; clone size: -; CDR3 DNA: TGTGCCAGCAGACTAGAAAGTAACACTGAAGCTTTCTTT; CDR3 protein: CASRLESNTEAFF
D gene: -; V gene: TRBV30; J gene: TRBJ2-6; clone size: -; CDR3 DNA: TGTGCCTGGAGTGCCACGGTCGCCGGGGCCAACGTCCTGACTTTC; CDR3 protein: CAWSATVAGANVLTF
D gene: TRBD1; V gene: TRBV7-2; J gene: TRBJ2-3; clone size: few; CDR3 DNA: TGTGCCAGCAGCTTAGCGTCAAACCGGGACAGGGGCACAGATACGCAGTATTTT; CDR3 protein: CASSLASNRDRGTDTQYF
D gene: -; V gene: TRBV6-1; J gene: TRBJ2-1; clone size: -; CDR3 DNA: TGTGCCAGCAGTGATGGTGGGGGAACAAGCTCCTACAATGAGCAGTTCTTC; CDR3 protein: CASSDGGGTSSYNEQFF
D gene: -; V gene: TRBV7-2; J gene: TRBJ1-4; clone size: -; CDR3 DNA: TGTGCCAGCAGCTTAGCAGGGGGAGGGATTCCAACTAATGAAAAACTGTTTTTT; CDR3 protein: CASSLAGGGIPTNEKLFF
D gene: TRBD1; V gene: TRBV10-3; J gene: TRBJ1-2; clone size: few; CDR3 DNA: TGTGCCATCAGAGCAGGGGGCGCCTTGTATGGCTACACCTTC; CDR3 protein: CAIRAGGALYGYTF
D gene: TRBD1; V gene: TRBV7-2; J gene: TRBJ1-2; clone size: -; CDR3 DNA: TGTGCCAGCAGCTTTTGGGGACAGAACTATGGCTACACCTTC; CDR3 protein: CASSFWGQNYGYTF
D gene: TRBD2; V gene: TRBV11-2; J gene: TRBJ2-3; clone size: -; CDR3 DNA: TGTGCCAGCAGCTTAGAGCTTGGGACTACAACAGATACGCAGTATTTT; CDR3 protein: CASSLELGTTTDTQYF
D gene: -; V gene: TRBV18; J gene: TRBJ2-1; clone size: -; CDR3 DNA: TGTGCCAGCTCACCCCTATCCTACAATGAGCAGTTCTTC; CDR3 protein: CASSPLSYNEQFF
D gene: TRBD2; V gene: TRBV11-3; J gene: TRBJ2-1; clone size: -; CDR3 DNA: TGTGCCAGCAGCCATAGCGGGAGGGCGAGCTCCTACAATGAGCAGTTCTTC; CDR3 protein: CASSHSGRASSYNEQFF
D gene: TRBD1; V gene: TRBV30; J gene: TRBJ1-5; clone size: -; CDR3 DNA: TGTGCCTGGAGTGTAGGCGGCAGGGGGAATCAGCCCCAGCATTTT; CDR3 protein: CAWSVGGRGNQPQHF
D gene: -; V gene: TRBV11-2; J gene: TRBJ2-5; clone size: -; CDR3 DNA: TGTGCCAGCAGCCCACACCCAGAGACCCAGTACTTC; CDR3 protein: CASSPHPETQYF
D gene: TRBD1; V gene: TRBV9; J gene: TRBJ2-1; clone size: -; CDR3 DNA: TGTGCCAGCAGCGTCCAACCAGGGGGCTCCTACAATGAGCAGTTCTTC; CDR3 protein: CASSVQPGGSYNEQFF